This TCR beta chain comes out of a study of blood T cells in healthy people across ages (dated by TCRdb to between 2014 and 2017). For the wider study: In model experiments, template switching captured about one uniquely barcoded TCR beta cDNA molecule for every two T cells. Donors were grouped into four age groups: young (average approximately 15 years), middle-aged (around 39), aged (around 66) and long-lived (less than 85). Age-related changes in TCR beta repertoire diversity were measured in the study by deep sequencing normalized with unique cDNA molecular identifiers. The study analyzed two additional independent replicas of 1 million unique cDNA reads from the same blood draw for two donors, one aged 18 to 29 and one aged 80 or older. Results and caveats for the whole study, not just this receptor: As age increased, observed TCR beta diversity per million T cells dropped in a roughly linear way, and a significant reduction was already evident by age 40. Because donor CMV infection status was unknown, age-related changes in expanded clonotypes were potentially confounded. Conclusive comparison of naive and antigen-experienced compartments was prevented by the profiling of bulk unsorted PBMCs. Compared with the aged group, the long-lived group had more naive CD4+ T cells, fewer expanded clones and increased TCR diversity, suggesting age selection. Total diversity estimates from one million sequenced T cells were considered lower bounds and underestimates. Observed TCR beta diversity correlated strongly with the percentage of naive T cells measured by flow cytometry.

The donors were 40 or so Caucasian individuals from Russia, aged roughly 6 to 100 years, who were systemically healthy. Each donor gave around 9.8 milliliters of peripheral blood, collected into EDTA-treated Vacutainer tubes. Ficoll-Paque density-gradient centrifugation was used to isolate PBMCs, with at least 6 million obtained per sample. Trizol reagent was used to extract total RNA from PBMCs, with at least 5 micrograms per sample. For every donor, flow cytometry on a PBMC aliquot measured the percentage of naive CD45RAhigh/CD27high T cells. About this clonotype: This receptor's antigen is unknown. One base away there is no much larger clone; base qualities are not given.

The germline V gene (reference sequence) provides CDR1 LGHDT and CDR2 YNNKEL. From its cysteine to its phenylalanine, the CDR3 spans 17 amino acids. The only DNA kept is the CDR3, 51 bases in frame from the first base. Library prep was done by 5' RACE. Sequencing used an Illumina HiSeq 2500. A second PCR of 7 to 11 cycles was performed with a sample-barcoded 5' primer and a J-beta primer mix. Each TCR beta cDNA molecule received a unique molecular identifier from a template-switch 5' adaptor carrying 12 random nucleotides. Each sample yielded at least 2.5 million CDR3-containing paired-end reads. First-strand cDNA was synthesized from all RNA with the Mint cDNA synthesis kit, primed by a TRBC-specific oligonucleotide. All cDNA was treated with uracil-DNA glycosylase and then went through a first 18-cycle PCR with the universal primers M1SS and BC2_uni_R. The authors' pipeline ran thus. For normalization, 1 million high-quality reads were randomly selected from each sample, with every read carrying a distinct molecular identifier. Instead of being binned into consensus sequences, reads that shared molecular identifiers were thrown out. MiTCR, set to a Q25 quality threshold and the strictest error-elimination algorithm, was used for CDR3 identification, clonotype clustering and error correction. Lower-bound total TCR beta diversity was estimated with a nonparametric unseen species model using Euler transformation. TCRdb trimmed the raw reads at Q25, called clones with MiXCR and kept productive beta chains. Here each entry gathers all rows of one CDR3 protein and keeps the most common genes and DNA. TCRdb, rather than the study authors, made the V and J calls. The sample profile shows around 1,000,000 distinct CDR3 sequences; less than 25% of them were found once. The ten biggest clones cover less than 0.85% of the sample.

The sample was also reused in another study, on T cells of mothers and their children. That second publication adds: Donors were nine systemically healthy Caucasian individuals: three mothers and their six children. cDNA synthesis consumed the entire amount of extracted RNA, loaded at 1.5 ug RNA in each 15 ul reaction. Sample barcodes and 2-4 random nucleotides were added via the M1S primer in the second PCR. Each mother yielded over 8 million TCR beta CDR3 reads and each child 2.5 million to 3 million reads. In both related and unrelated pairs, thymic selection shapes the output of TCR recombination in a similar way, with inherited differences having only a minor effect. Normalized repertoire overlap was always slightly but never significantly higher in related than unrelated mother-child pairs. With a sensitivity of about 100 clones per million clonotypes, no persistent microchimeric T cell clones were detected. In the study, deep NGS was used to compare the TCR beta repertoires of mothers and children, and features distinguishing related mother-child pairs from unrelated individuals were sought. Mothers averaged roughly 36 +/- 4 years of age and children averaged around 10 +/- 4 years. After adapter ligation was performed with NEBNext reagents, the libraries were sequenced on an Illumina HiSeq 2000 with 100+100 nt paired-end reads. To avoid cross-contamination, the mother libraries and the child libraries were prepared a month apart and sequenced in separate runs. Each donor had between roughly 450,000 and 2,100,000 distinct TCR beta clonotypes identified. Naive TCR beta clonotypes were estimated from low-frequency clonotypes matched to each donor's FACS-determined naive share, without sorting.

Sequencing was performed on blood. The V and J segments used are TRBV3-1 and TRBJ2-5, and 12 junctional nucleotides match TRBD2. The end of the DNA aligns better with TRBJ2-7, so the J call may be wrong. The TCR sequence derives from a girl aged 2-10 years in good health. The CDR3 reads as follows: CASSDLAGGPHNYEQYF. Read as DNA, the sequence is TGTGCCAGCAGCGACCTAGCGGGAGGGCCTCACAACTACGAGCAGTACTTC.